The 30 T cell receptor beta chains below come from one sample, sequenced in a study of blood T cell repertoires in COVID-19. Profiled with immunoSEQ multiplex PCR; TCRdb holds only in-frame clones, not every one. The data hold approximately 340,000 clones, with 65% to 85% observed a single time. The sample taken for sequencing was peripheral blood. These receptors were obtained from a man in his thirties or forties with active or convalescent COVID-19.

The CDR3 protein is CASSPGAGNTIYF. CDR3 DNA sequence: TGTGCCAGCAGCCCAGGGGCTGGAAACACCATATATTTT. The chain is built from TRBV11-3 and TRBJ1-3, with D possibly matching TRBD1 (6 bases). Germline-derived CDR1 and CDR2 are SGHNT and YENEEA. V lost 5 bases to trimming and J lost 2 bases, with 7 bases between them. The CDR3 runs to 13 residues.

This chain connects TRBV6-2 or TRBV6-3 to TRBJ2-5; 7 bases line up with TRBD1. Germline V lookup: CDR1 MNHEY, CDR2 SVGEGT. V lost 2 bases, J lost 2 bases, and 5 bases stayed unmatched. The CDR3 length is 15 residues. The chain's CDR3 is CASSYPDRVQETQYF. The DNA of the CDR3 is TGTGCCAGCAGTTACCCCGACAGGGTTCAAGAGACCCAGTACTTC.

This chain joins TRBV7-2 and TRBJ2-2, with a possible D match to TRBD1 (5 bases). The CDR3 consists of 15 residues. Germline V gene lookup returns CDR1 SGHTA and CDR2 FQGNSA. V was pared by 3 bases and J by 1 base, with 9 bases between. CDR3 sequence reads: CASSFGTGNTGELFF. The CDR3 region has the DNA TGTGCCAGCAGCTTCGGAACAGGGAACACCGGGGAGCTGTTTTTT.

J is TRBJ2-3 and V is TRBV30, with 8 bases fitting TRBD1. The junction had 6 bases not matched to a gene; V was cut back by 5 bases and J by 2 bases. This CDR3 has 14 amino acids. Germline assignment: CDR1 GTSNPN and CDR2 SVGIG (reference sequence). CDR3 nucleotide sequence: TGTGCCTGGGGGGGACAGGTAAACACAGATACGCAGTATTTT. Its translation: CAWGGQVNTDTQYF.

This chain links TRBV5-4 with TRBJ1-2; D is uncertain. Trimming took off 0 bases at V and 0 bases at J, with 6 bases between the two ends. Germline V gives CDR1 SGHNT, CDR2 YYREEE (reference sequence). The CDR3 runs to 14 residues. The CDR3, as DNA: TGTGCCAGCAGCTTGGCGGGTTCTAACTATGGCTACACCTTC. Encoded protein: CASSLAGSNYGYTF.

This CDR3 is CASSLGDITNYGYTF. In nucleotides, the CDR3 is TGTGCCAGCAGCTTGGGAGATATAACTAACTATGGCTACACCTTC. This chain links TRBV5-4 with TRBJ1-2; no firm D call. This CDR3 is 15 amino acids long. Germline V gene sequence: CDR1 SGHNT, CDR2 YYREEE (reference sequence). Trimming shortened V by 0 bases and J by 0 bases, and 9 bases separated the two germline ends. The whole variable domain, remainder taken from reference TRBV5-4 and TRBJ1-2, is ETGVTQSPTHLIKTRGQQVTLRCSSQSGHNTVSWYQQALGQGPQFIFQYYREEENGRGNFPPRFSGLQFPNYSSELNVNALELDDSALYLCASSLGDITNYGYTFGSGTRLTVV.

J is TRBJ1-1 and V is TRBV28; D perhaps matches TRBD1 (5 bases). The germline V gene encodes CDR1 MDHEN and CDR2 SYDVKM. CDR3 length: 16 residues. Trimming stripped 6 bases from V and 2 bases from J, with 19 bases between. CDR3 DNA sequence: TGTGCCAGCAGCCCCAATACTTGGACATTAAACACTGAAGCTTTCTTT. Protein sequence: CASSPNTWTLNTEAFF. Full variable domain (outside the CDR3, taken from reference TRBV28 and TRBJ1-1): DVKVTQSSRYLVKRTGEKVFLECVQDMDHENMFWYRQDPGLGLRLIYFSYDVKMKEKGDIPEGYSVSREKKERFSLILESASTNQTSMYLCASSPNTWTLNTEAFFGQGTRLTVV.

The chain combines TRBV11-1 with TRBJ2-1, with a possible D match to TRBD1 (5 bases). CDR1 SGHAT and CDR2 FQDESV come from the germline V gene (reference sequence). V shed 3 bases and J shed 0 bases, with 9 bases lying between them. This CDR3 region has 15 residues. The CDR3, as DNA: TGTGCCAGCAGCTTCAGGGTTAGCTCCTACAATGAGCAGTTCTTC. It is translated as CASSFRVSSYNEQFF.

The chain recombines TRBV5-1 with TRBJ1-5, with no clear D. The CDR3 covers 14 residues. V shed 0 bases and J shed 4 bases, with 8 bases lying between them. CDR1 is SGHRS and CDR2 is YFSETQ in the germline V gene. The CDR3 reads CASSLERNNQPQHF. As DNA, the CDR3 is TGCGCCAGCAGCTTGGAGAGGAATAATCAGCCCCAGCATTTT.

This clone was recorded once. This chain joins TRBV28 and TRBJ2-7; D perhaps matches TRBD1 (6 bases). Trimming left V 3 bases short and J 6 bases short, with 15 bases between. The germline V gene encodes CDR1 MDHEN and CDR2 SYDVKM. This CDR3 is built from 14 residues. The DNA of the CDR3 is TGTGCCAGCAGTTTCCACTCAGGGGTTACCGAGCAGTACTTC. As protein: CASSFHSGVTEQYF.

V gene TRBV5-1 combines with J gene TRBJ1-6; 8 bases match TRBD1. Germline values: CDR1 SGHRS, CDR2 YFSETQ. This CDR3 comprises 15 residues. V gave up 2 bases and J gave up 8 bases; unmatched junction bases: 6. Here the CDR3 DNA reads TGCGCCAGCAGCTTAGGGCAGGGGGCGTATTCACCCCTCCACTTT. Its protein is CASSLGQGAYSPLHF.

The chain links TRBV4-3 to TRBJ2-7; 8 nucleotides agree with TRBD1. The CDR3 is made up of 16 amino acids. Germline lookup yields CDR1 LGHNA and CDR2 YSLEER. Trimming removed 0 bases from V and 0 bases from J; junction bases left unmatched: 4. CDR3 DNA sequence: TGCGCCAGCAGCCAAGACACAGGGGGTAACTCCTACGAGCAGTACTTC. Its protein product is CASSQDTGGNSYEQYF.

The chain has TRBV11-3 and TRBJ2-5, with a weak D call TRBD2 (5 bases). Trimming took 4 bases from V and 0 from J, leaving 18 bases between them. The CDR3 is 17 residues long. Germline V gene lookup returns CDR1 SGHNT and CDR2 YENEEA. This CDR3 reads CASSSGGRADNQETQYF. The CDR3 DNA reads TGTGCCAGCAGCTCAGGCGGAAGAGCGGATAACCAAGAGACCCAGTACTTC.

The chain combines TRBV5-1 with TRBJ1-5; D is undetermined. The CDR3 loop spans 15 amino acids. In germline, CDR1 is SGHRS, CDR2 YFSETQ. V dropped 1 base and J dropped 2 bases, with 10 bases sitting between them. The CDR3, as DNA: TGCGCCAGCAGCTTGAGCCCCGGGGGCAATCAGCCCCAGCATTTT. Its translation: CASSLSPGGNQPQHF. The full variable domain, with the rest looked up from reference TRBV5-1 and TRBJ1-5, is KAGVTQTPRYLIKTRGQQVTLSCSPISGHRSVSWYQQTPGQGLQFLFEYFSETQRNKGNFPGRFSGRQFSNSRSEMNVSTLELGDSALYLCASSLSPGGNQPQHFGDGTRLSIL.

V is TRBV14 and J is TRBJ2-1; tentative D call: TRBD1 (6 bases). From germline, CDR1 is SGHDN and CDR2 FVKESK. The CDR3 has 15 amino acids. V lost 4 bases to trimming and J lost 1 base, with 11 bases between them. The CDR3 region is CASSRDRQSYNEQFF. The CDR3 DNA reads TGTGCCAGCAGCCGAGACAGGCAATCCTACAATGAGCAGTTCTTC.

V and J are TRBV7-8 and TRBJ2-3; D remains unclear. Looked up from germline, CDR1 is SGHVS and CDR2 is FQNEAQ. This CDR3 contains 14 residues. V lost 5 bases, J lost 4 bases, and 13 bases lay in between. CDR3 DNA sequence: TGTGCCAGCAGCGCATTCCGACTTGCAGATACGCAGTATTTT. Its protein product is CASSAFRLADTQYF.

Here the CDR3 DNA reads TGTGCCTGGGGGGGACTCCCAGGCGGTTCACCCCTCCACTTT. It yields the protein CAWGGLPGGSPLHF. The chain links TRBV30 to TRBJ1-6; D is possibly TRBD1 (5 bases). Trimming shortened V by 5 bases and J by 9 bases, and 17 bases separated the two germline ends. Germline CDR1 reads GTSNPN; CDR2 reads SVGIG (reference sequence). The CDR3 length is 14 residues.

CDR3 protein: CASRTTGESYEQYF. The CDR3 DNA is TGTGCCAGCAGGACGACAGGGGAGAGCTACGAGCAGTACTTC. The chain is built from TRBV7-3 and TRBJ2-7, with TRBD1 identical over 8 bases. Germline V CDR1 and CDR2: SGHTA, FQGTGA. J was trimmed by 3 bases and V by 6 bases; bases with no gene match: 7. This CDR3 comprises 14 residues.

The V gene is TRBV20-1, the J gene TRBJ2-5; D remains unclear. This CDR3 comprises 15 residues. Germline V CDR1 and CDR2: DFQATT, SNEGSKA (reference sequence). V lost 3 bases to trimming and J lost 1 base, with 15 bases between them. The CDR3 DNA sequence: TGCAGTGCTAGTCGCCATAAGAGATCCCAAGAGACCCAGTACTTC. Amino acids: CSASRHKRSQETQYF.

The chain couples TRBV5-1 to TRBJ2-7; TRBD1 aligns across 8 bases. From germline, CDR1 is SGHRS and CDR2 YFSETQ. Trimming cost V 0 bases and J 4 bases; bases outside gene matches: 6. The CDR3 is 15 amino acids. The CDR3, as DNA: TGCGCCAGCAGCTTGGATGGGACAGGTACTTACGAGCAGTACTTC. This encodes CASSLDGTGTYEQYF.

Here the CDR3 reads CASSREANSPLHF. The CDR3 DNA is TGTGCCAGCAGTAGGGAGGCTAATTCACCCCTCCACTTT. V is TRBV2 and J is TRBJ1-6, with D unresolved. The V end was cut by 5 bases, the J end by 6 bases, with 8 bases between. CDR1 is SNHLY and CDR2 is FYNNEI in the germline V gene. The CDR3 extends over 13 amino acids.

The CDR3 nucleotides are TGTGCCAGCAGCTACCAAACAGGGCGAACGAATGAAAAACTGTTTTTT. Translated, it gives CASSYQTGRTNEKLFF. The chain combines TRBV7-8 with TRBJ1-4; perhaps TRBD1 as D (6 bases). V shed 4 bases and J shed 5 bases, with 17 bases lying between them. Germline lookup yields CDR1 SGHVS and CDR2 FQNEAQ. The CDR3 is made up of 16 amino acids.

This clone was observed a single time. V gene TRBV11-2 combines with J gene TRBJ2-6; 12 nucleotides agree with TRBD2. CDR1 and CDR2 (germline): SGHAT, FQNNGV. V shed 5 bases and J 4 bases; nucleotides not matched to a gene: 9. The CDR3 consists of 18 residues. CDR3: CASSPTSGGAAGANVLTF. The CDR3 DNA reads TGTGCCAGCAGCCCGACTAGCGGGGGCGCCGCGGGGGCCAACGTCCTGACTTTC. Using reference TRBV11-2 and TRBJ2-6 for the parts outside the CDR3, the full variable domain is EAGVAQSPRYKIIEKRQSVAFWCNPISGHATLYWYQQILGQGPKLLIQFQNNGVVDDSQLPKDRFSAERLKGVDSTLKIQPAKLEDSAVYLCASSPTSGGAAGANVLTFGAGSRLTVL.

As DNA, the CDR3 is TGTGCCAGCACGCGGGGTTTAGGGCGGGAGGTCACAGATACGCAGTATTTT. It is translated as CASTRGLGREVTDTQYF. The chain combines TRBV11-2 with TRBJ2-3; 8 bases are shared with TRBD2. The CDR3 has 17 residues. Germline-derived CDR1 and CDR2 are SGHAT and FQNNGV. Trimming took 7 bases from V and 2 from J; bases not matched to a gene: 14.

The CDR3 here is CASSYGGTPPHEQFF. In nucleotides, the CDR3 is TGTGCCAGCAGTTACGGAGGGACTCCACCCCATGAGCAGTTCTTC. This chain connects TRBV6-5 to TRBJ2-1; D perhaps matches TRBD2 (6 bases). The V end lost 2 bases, the J end lost 8 bases, and 16 bases lay between the germline ends. The length of the CDR3 is 15 residues. Per the germline V gene, CDR1 is MNHEY and CDR2 is SVGAGI.

This clone was seen only once. This chain uses TRBV6-2 or TRBV6-3 with TRBJ1-1; D is unresolved. This CDR3 has 14 residues. Per the germline V gene, CDR1 is MNHEY and CDR2 is SVGEGT. Deletions cut 2 bases from V and 7 bases from J, with 14 bases between. In DNA form, the CDR3 reads TGTGCCAGCAGTTACCAGCCCGAGGGAGGTGAAGCTTTCTTT. It translates to CASSYQPEGGEAFF.

This sequence joins TRBV2 and TRBJ2-1; TRBD2 matches at 11 bases. J gave up 7 bases and V 7 bases, and 9 bases lay outside the gene matches. Germline loops: CDR1 SNHLY, CDR2 FYNNEI. This CDR3 is built from 15 residues. CDR3 region: CASKTGTSGYNEQFF. As DNA, the CDR3 is TGTGCCAGCAAGACTGGGACTAGCGGATATAATGAGCAGTTCTTC. Full variable domain (missing parts from reference TRBV2 and TRBJ2-1): EPEVTQTPSHQVTQMGQEVILRCVPISNHLYFYWYRQILGQKVEFLVSFYNNEISEKSEIFDDQFSVERPDGSNFTLKIRSTKLEDSAMYFCASKTGTSGYNEQFFGPGTRLTVL.

This rearrangement joins TRBV4-3 to TRBJ2-3; D perhaps matches TRBD2 (6 bases). V lost 4 bases and J 2 bases, leaving 16 bases between the germline ends. The V gene's germline CDR1 is LGHNA and CDR2 YSLEER. The CDR3 is 16 residues long. In DNA, the CDR3 is TGCGCCAGCAGCCGGAAGTATAGCGGCACCACAGATACGCAGTATTTT. The encoded protein is CASSRKYSGTTDTQYF.

This chain uses TRBV24-1 with TRBJ1-2; 9 bases map to TRBD1. The CDR3 has 18 amino acids. CDR1 and CDR2 from the germline V gene are KGHDR and SFDVKD. V shed 0 bases, J shed 2 bases, and the junction held 9 bases outside the gene matches. The CDR3, as DNA: TGTGCCACCAGTGATTTGCTCCTCACAGGGGGCTCCAACTATGGCTACACCTTC. This sequence encodes CATSDLLLTGGSNYGYTF.

The J gene is TRBJ2-7, the V gene TRBV2; D unresolved. V was pared by 4 bases and J by 0 bases, with 4 bases between. There are 12 residues in the CDR3. Germline CDR1 is SNHLY and CDR2 is FYNNEI. The CDR3 sequence is CASSANSYEQYF. Here the CDR3 DNA reads TGTGCCAGCAGTGCTAACTCCTACGAGCAGTACTTC.